These 15 T cell receptor beta chains were all obtained from the same sample, sequenced in a study of blood T cells in healthy people across ages. Combining a sample-barcoded 5' primer with a J-beta primer mix, a second PCR ran for roughly 7 to 12 cycles. MiXCR was run by TCRdb on the 5' RACE reads, yielding one entry per CDR3 protein. The repertoire holds nearly 800,000 distinct CDR3 sequences, around 50% seen once, with roughly 26% in the top ten. Sample: blood. These receptors originate from a man between 35 and 55 years old in good health.

This clonotype was counted only a few times. J is TRBJ2-1 and V is TRBV13, with 10 bases identical to TRBD2. J gave up 6 bases and V 4 bases, and 6 bases lay outside the gene matches. Germline V gives CDR1 PRHDT, CDR2 FYEKMQ (reference sequence). The CDR3 spans 15 residues. The CDR3 loop is CASSSPSGRSNEQFF. CDR3 nucleotide sequence: TGTGCCAGCAGCTCCCCTAGCGGGAGAAGCAATGAGCAGTTCTTC.

This clonotype has a handful of counts. The chain is built from TRBV12-3 or TRBV12-4 and TRBJ2-7, with a weak D call TRBD1 (5 bases). This CDR3 contains 14 residues. Trimming stripped 6 bases from V and 4 bases from J, with 16 bases between. This CDR3 is CASSPSGRVYEQYF. CDR3 nucleotides: TGTGCCAGCAGCCCATCAGGCAGGGTTTACGAGCAGTACTTC.

A single count supports this clonotype. The V gene is TRBV9, the J gene TRBJ2-3; D not resolved. The CDR3 covers 14 residues. Trimming took 0 bases from V and 2 from J, leaving 7 bases between them. Germline values: CDR1 SGDLS, CDR2 YYNGEE. The DNA of the CDR3 is TGTGCCAGCAGCGTAGACTTGTACACAGATACGCAGTATTTT. Translating gives CASSVDLYTDTQYF.

This clonotype occurred a few times. The CDR3 protein is CAWGRRNTEAFF. Here the CDR3 DNA reads TGTGCCTGGGGGAGGAGGAACACTGAAGCTTTCTTT. The chain links TRBV30 to TRBJ1-1; D unresolved. The germline gives CDR1 GTSNPN, CDR2 SVGIG (reference sequence). This CDR3 is 12 amino acids long. Trimming stripped 5 bases from V and 1 base from J, with 8 bases between.

The gene calls are TRBV5-1 and TRBJ2-5, with TRBD1 matching over 7 bases. This CDR3 is built from 15 residues. Germline trimming cut 0 bases from V and 2 bases from J; bases unmatched to any gene: 4. From germline, CDR1 is SGHRS and CDR2 YFSETQ. Here the CDR3 reads CASSLVGQTQETQYF. The CDR3 bases are TGCGCCAGCAGCTTGGTGGGACAGACTCAAGAGACCCAGTACTTC. The variable domain in full, with the rest retrieved from reference TRBV5-1 and TRBJ2-5, is KAGVTQTPRYLIKTRGQQVTLSCSPISGHRSVSWYQQTPGQGLQFLFEYFSETQRNKGNFPGRFSGRQFSNSRSEMNVSTLELGDSALYLCASSLVGQTQETQYFGPGTRLLVL.

The rearrangement links TRBV18 to TRBJ1-1, with 9 bases identical to TRBD1. After removal of 3 bases from V and 7 bases from J, the junction contained 9 bases not matched to a gene. Germline-derived CDR1 and CDR2 are KGHSH and LQKENI. CDR3 length: 15 residues. The CDR3 protein is CASSPWDRVNGEAFF. Here the CDR3 DNA reads TGTGCCAGCTCACCCTGGGACAGGGTTAATGGTGAAGCTTTCTTT.

V usage is TRBV5-6 and J usage is TRBJ2-3, with D unclear. Trimming removed 1 base at V and 0 bases at J, with 9 bases between. Germline V gene lookup returns CDR1 SGHDT and CDR2 YYEEEE. The CDR3 is made up of 15 amino acids. The CDR3 protein is CASSLLIESTDTQYF. The CDR3 DNA follows: TGTGCCAGCAGCTTGCTCATCGAAAGCACAGATACGCAGTATTTT.

This clonotype was seen once. J is TRBJ2-6 and V is TRBV6-2 or TRBV6-3, with D tentatively TRBD1 or TRBD2 (6 bases each). Trimming took off 6 bases at V and 5 bases at J, with 26 bases between the two ends. Germline-derived CDR1 and CDR2 are MNHEY and SVGEGT. This CDR3 has 19 amino acids. The CDR3 loop is CASSRYNTGAQSRANVLTF. In nucleotides, the CDR3 is TGTGCCAGCAGCCGATACAACACGGGGGCCCAAAGTCGGGCCAACGTCCTGACTTTC.

In its sample, this clonotype was seen a few times. DNA for the CDR3: TGCAGCGTTGACGTGACAGAACCTCAATACGAGCAGTACTTC. Encoded protein: CSVDVTEPQYEQYF. The V and J genes are TRBV29-1 and TRBJ2-7; possibly TRBD1 for D (5 bases). V gave up 3 bases and J gave up 4 bases, with 16 bases separating them. This CDR3 is 14 amino acids long. Looked up from germline, CDR1 is SQVTM and CDR2 is ANQGSEA.

This chain uses TRBV6-5 with TRBJ1-6; D unclear. V was shortened by 8 bases and J by 7 bases, with 15 bases between the two germline ends. The germline gives CDR1 MNHEY, CDR2 SVGAGI. The CDR3 contains 14 residues. Written as DNA, the CDR3 is TGTGCCAGCGCCAGGTGGGAACGGAATTCACCCCTCCACTTT. Translated, it gives CASARWERNSPLHF.

CDR3 in DNA: TGTGCCAGCAGCTTAGCAGGGGGGGCGAGATACATTCAGTACTTC. It is translated as CASSLAGGARYIQYF. The chain recombines TRBV7-2 with TRBJ2-4; the D gene is possibly TRBD2 (7 bases). The V gene lost 0 bases and the J gene lost 8 bases, with 14 bases spanning the gap. This CDR3 comprises 15 residues. The germline V gene has CDR1 SGHTA and CDR2 FQGNSA. The whole variable domain, filled in from reference TRBV7-2 and TRBJ2-4, reads GAGVSQSPSNKVTEKGKDVELRCDPISGHTALYWYRQSLGQGLEFLIYFQGNSAPDKSGLPSDRFSAERTGGSVSTLTIQRTQQEDSAVYLCASSLAGGARYIQYFGAGTRLSVL.

This chain connects TRBV5-1 to TRBJ2-1; TRBD1 aligns across 9 bases. The trim removed 6 bases at V and 7 bases at J, leaving 5 bases unmatched. The CDR3 consists of 13 residues. The germline V gene has CDR1 SGHRS and CDR2 YFSETQ. The CDR3 DNA follows: TGCGCCAGCACCGGGACAGGGATAAATGAGCAGTTCTTC. Translation: CASTGTGINEQFF. The variable domain in full, with the rest retrieved from reference TRBV5-1 and TRBJ2-1, is KAGVTQTPRYLIKTRGQQVTLSCSPISGHRSVSWYQQTPGQGLQFLFEYFSETQRNKGNFPGRFSGRQFSNSRSEMNVSTLELGDSALYLCASTGTGINEQFFGPGTRLTVL.

The rearrangement joins TRBV10-3 to TRBJ1-5; TRBD1 might be the D (5 bases). The CDR3 runs 15 residues. V was trimmed by 6 bases and J by 0 bases, leaving 12 bases between them. CDR1 and CDR2 from the germline V gene are ENHRY and SYGVKD. CDR3 bases: TGTGCCATCAGGCAGGGAGAATATAGCAATCAGCCCCAGCATTTT. Amino acid sequence: CAIRQGEYSNQPQHF.

In this sample, this clonotype turned up once. V usage is TRBV6-8 and J usage is TRBJ2-1, with TRBD2 matching 7 bases. V dropped 2 bases and J dropped 2; count of bases not matched to a gene: 6. CDR3 size: 16 residues. Germline V lookup: CDR1 MNHGY, CDR2 SAAAGT. The CDR3 DNA sequence: TGTGCCAGCAGTTACCGGGGCGGGAGTCCCTACAATGAGCAGTTCTTC. Protein: CASSYRGGSPYNEQFF.

The chain has TRBV27 and TRBJ1-2; 9 bases align to TRBD1. The CDR3 contains 13 residues. Germline V gene lookup returns CDR1 MNHEY and CDR2 SMNVEV (reference sequence). Unmatched junction bases numbered 2, after V lost 5 bases and J lost 4 bases. Written as DNA, the CDR3 is TGTGCCAGCAGTACGGGACAGGGCTATGGCTACACCTTC. Translating it yields CASSTGQGYGYTF.